This TCR beta chain was retrieved from a study of control samples from healthy donors and cancer patients (dated by TCRdb to the early 2020s). Trimming leaves V shorter by 7 bases and J shorter by 4 bases, with the junction holding 12 bases beyond the gene matches. The CDR3 holds 16 amino acids from the cysteine to the phenylalanine. Of all the DNA, just the CDR3 is kept, 48 bases in frame from base 1. In the germline V gene (reference sequence), CDR1 corresponds to SEHNR and CDR2 to FQNEAQ. Library generation was performed with the immunoSEQ multiplex PCR assay. TCRdb took this table from immuneACCESS and kept in-frame rearrangements with V and J called. Such tables lack part of the clones; where checked against another copy, unresolved V genes explain under half of the gap, and the rest is unexplained. The sample data list under 150,000 clones, and about 85% of these were observed just once. The ten largest clones add up to approximately 9.4% of the sample.

A word on this clone: Which antigen it targets is not known. One base away there is no much larger clone; base qualities are not given.

The rearranged chain carries TRBV7-9 and TRBJ2-3, and 9 junctional nucleotides match TRBD1. The clonotype was recovered from a woman in her 30s in good health. Sequencing was carried out using blood. The bases are TGTGCCAGCACCGACTCGGGGACAGGGTTGTCAGATACGCAGTATTTT. This encodes CASTDSGTGLSDTQYF.